The 23 T cell receptor beta chains below were found in one sample sequenced in a study of T cell responses to AZD1222 COVID-19 vaccine. Sequencing was performed with immunoSEQ multiplex PCR; in TCRdb, only in-frame clones are kept and a portion is missing. The sample carries around 78,000 clones, roughly 87% recorded once. Sequencing was performed on peripheral blood, taken on day 0 of AZD1222 vaccination. The receptors originated from an adult in good health.

This rearrangement joins TRBV19 to TRBJ2-3; 8 nucleotides agree with TRBD2. The CDR3 consists of 15 residues. V shed 1 base and J 2 bases; nucleotides not matched to a gene: 2. Germline V gene data show CDR1 as LNHDA and CDR2 as SQIVND (reference sequence). The CDR3 sequence: CASSIAGGVTDTQYF. Here the CDR3 DNA reads TGTGCCAGTAGTATAGCGGGAGGGGTCACAGATACGCAGTATTTT.

The V call is TRBV10-2, the J call TRBJ2-3; a possible D gene is TRBD1 (8 bases). V dropped 4 bases and J dropped 4 bases, with 12 bases sitting between them. Germline CDR1 is WSHSY and CDR2 is SAAADI. This CDR3 spans 14 amino acids. The CDR3, as DNA: TGCGCCAGCAGTGGGACAGGGAGGGCAGATACGCAGTATTTT. Protein product: CASSGTGRADTQYF.

Here the CDR3 DNA reads TGTGCCAGCAACCACGGGTCCGACAATGAGCAGTTCTTC. This translates into CASNHGSDNEQFF. This chain links TRBV16 with TRBJ2-1, with D hard to call. CDR3 length: 13 residues. Trimming shortened V by 7 bases and J by 5 bases, and 12 bases separated the two germline ends. The germline gives CDR1 KGHSY, CDR2 FQNENV.

Of note for this clone: The sample carries other DNA sequences with the same CDR3. The chain combines TRBV29-1 with TRBJ2-3; tentatively, D is TRBD2 (5 bases). Germline V gene lookup returns CDR1 SQVTM and CDR2 ANQGSEA. Trimming stripped 7 bases from V and 2 bases from J, with 13 bases between. The CDR3 loop spans 13 amino acids. CDR3 nucleotides: TGCAGCGCCGAGGGCGGGTACACAGATACGCAGTATTTT. Protein: CSAEGGYTDTQYF.

V is TRBV9 and J is TRBJ1-2, with 8 bases lining up with TRBD1. The CDR3 runs 15 residues. The junction had 7 bases not matched to a gene; V was cut back by 0 bases and J by 6 bases. Germline V lookup: CDR1 SGDLS, CDR2 YYNGEE. CDR3 residues: CASSVGLTGEDGYTF. In DNA, the CDR3 is TGTGCCAGCAGCGTAGGGTTGACAGGGGAGGATGGCTACACCTTC.

The V call is TRBV18, the J call TRBJ2-7; 8 nucleotides match TRBD1. CDR1 is KGHSH and CDR2 is LQKENI in the germline V gene. The CDR3 loop spans 15 amino acids. V trimming: 3 bases; J trimming: 5 bases; junction bases outside the gene matches: 9. The CDR3 is CASSPFDRGLHEQYF. CDR3 coding DNA: TGTGCCAGCTCACCTTTCGACAGGGGCCTGCACGAGCAGTACTTC.

This rearrangement joins TRBV6-5 to TRBJ1-5; 7 nucleotides line up with TRBD1. This CDR3 is built from 12 residues. Per germline, CDR1 MNHEY and CDR2 SVGAGI. V shed 6 bases and J 9 bases; nucleotides not matched to a gene: 5. CDR3 DNA sequence: TGTGCCAGCAGAGACAGGGTGCCGCCCCAGCATTTT. This gives the protein CASRDRVPPQHF.

This chain connects TRBV7-6 to TRBJ2-7, with 11 bases aligning to TRBD2. This CDR3 is 14 amino acids long. The V and J ends lost 5 bases and 3 bases, in that order; junction bases with no gene match: 3. The germline V gene has CDR1 SGHVS and CDR2 FNYEAQ. The CDR3 DNA reads TGTGCCAGCAGCCCCGGACTAGCGGGCTACGAGCAGTACTTC. Protein: CASSPGLAGYEQYF.

V and J are TRBV5-1 and TRBJ2-5, with TRBD2 matching 7 bases. V lost 3 bases to trimming and J lost 7 bases; unmatched junction nucleotides: 9. This CDR3 comprises 14 residues. From germline, CDR1 is SGHRS and CDR2 YFSETQ. The CDR3 bases are TGCGCCAGCAGCTCGGGGGGAACTGGCGCGACCCAGTACTTC. Its translation: CASSSGGTGATQYF.

This clone was counted once. The chain carries TRBV5-1 and TRBJ2-7; a possible D gene is TRBD2 (5 bases). Germline assignment: CDR1 SGHRS and CDR2 YFSETQ. The CDR3 runs 14 residues. V was shortened by 5 bases and J by 5 bases, with 17 bases between the two germline ends. The CDR3 is CASRSGVPRDEQYF. The CDR3 nucleotides read TGCGCCAGCAGGTCCGGGGTCCCGAGGGACGAGCAGTACTTC.

V and J are TRBV5-6 and TRBJ1-2; D is ambiguous. The CDR3 contains 14 residues. The V gene's germline CDR1 is SGHDT and CDR2 YYEEEE. V lost 1 base, J lost 7 bases, and 14 bases lay in between. CDR3 loop: CASSLRRLWVGYTF. DNA of the CDR3: TGTGCCAGCAGCTTGAGGCGGCTTTGGGTTGGCTACACCTTC.

The count of this clone is one. The genes are TRBV5-1 and TRBJ2-7, with 9 nucleotides matching TRBD1. V dropped 0 bases and J dropped 3; count of bases not matched to a gene: 10. Germline assignment: CDR1 SGHRS and CDR2 YFSETQ. The CDR3 runs to 17 residues. The CDR3 region has the DNA TGCGCCAGCAGCTTGGATAAAACCGGGACAGGGTACTACGAGCAGTACTTC. It specifies CASSLDKTGTGYYEQYF.

This chain uses TRBV25-1 with TRBJ2-1; maybe TRBD1 (6 bases). Trimming took off 4 bases at V and 6 bases at J, with 22 bases between the two ends. Germline loops: CDR1 MGHDK, CDR2 SYGVNS. The CDR3 covers 17 residues. The CDR3: CASSGRDNHLGANEQFF. CDR3 nucleotide sequence: TGTGCCAGCAGTGGCCGGGACAACCACTTAGGAGCCAATGAGCAGTTCTTC.

This clone has a single count. The CDR3 coding sequence is TGTGCCTTCACCTCTCGGGGCTCCTATAATTCACCCCTCCACTTT. Its translation is CAFTSRGSYNSPLHF. This chain links TRBV30 with TRBJ1-6; no reliable D call. Germline V gene lookup returns CDR1 GTSNPN and CDR2 SVGIG (reference sequence). Deletions cut 7 bases from V and 0 bases from J, with 13 bases between. The length of the CDR3 is 15 residues. Variable domain in full (rest from reference TRBV30 and TRBJ1-6): SQTIHQWPATLVQPVGSPLSLECTVEGTSNPNLYWYRQAAGRGLQLLFYSVGIGQISSEVPQNLSASRPQDRQFILSSKKLLLSDSGFYLCAFTSRGSYNSPLHFGNGTRLTVT.

CDR3 residues: CATQEAGELFF. For the CDR3, the DNA is TGTGCCACCCAGGAAGCCGGGGAGCTGTTTTTT. This rearrangement joins TRBV6-1 to TRBJ2-2; D not resolved. V was cut by 10 bases and J by 6 bases, with 9 bases left in between. The CDR3 consists of 11 residues. Germline V CDR1 and CDR2: MNHNS, SASEGT.

This clone was found a few times. The chain combines TRBV30 with TRBJ2-5; a possible D gene is TRBD2 (5 bases). The CDR3 runs to 13 residues. V was cut by 2 bases and J by 2 bases, with 9 bases left in between. Germline values: CDR1 GTSNPN, CDR2 SVGIG (reference sequence). The chain's CDR3 is CAWSPSSQETQYF. In DNA form, the CDR3 reads TGTGCCTGGAGTCCTAGCTCTCAAGAGACCCAGTACTTC. The complete variable domain, with remaining parts taken from reference TRBV30 and TRBJ2-5, reads SQTIHQWPATLVQPVGSPLSLECTVEGTSNPNLYWYRQAAGRGLQLLFYSVGIGQISSEVPQNLSASRPQDRQFILSSKKLLLSDSGFYLCAWSPSSQETQYFGPGTRLLVL.

The chain joins TRBV2 to TRBJ1-4; a weak D match, TRBD1 (6 bases). V lost 6 bases and J 0 bases, leaving 14 bases between the germline ends. Germline CDR1 is SNHLY and CDR2 is FYNNEI. The CDR3 totals 16 residues. In DNA, the CDR3 is TGTGCCAGCAGACTACAGGGAATTGCAACTAATGAAAAACTGTTTTTT. The encoded protein is CASRLQGIATNEKLFF.

The chain carries TRBV24-1 and TRBJ2-7; no firm D call. This CDR3 region has 16 residues. Looked up from germline, CDR1 is KGHDR and CDR2 is SFDVKD. The V end lost 5 bases, the J end lost 0 bases, and 16 bases lay between the germline ends. CDR3 protein: CATSGGRTGSSYEQYF. The CDR3 DNA reads as TGTGCCACCAGTGGTGGTAGGACGGGTAGCTCCTACGAGCAGTACTTC.

This rearrangement joins TRBV19 to TRBJ2-7, with TRBD2 as a possible D gene (6 bases). The CDR3 runs to 16 residues. The germline V gene has CDR1 LNHDA and CDR2 SQIVND (reference sequence). V was trimmed by 4 bases and J by 3 bases, leaving 19 bases between them. CDR3 DNA: TGTGCCAGTAGTAAATACGGGAGAGCCAAAAACTACGAGCAGTACTTC. Protein sequence: CASSKYGRAKNYEQYF.

The chain joins TRBV29-1 to TRBJ1-2; no reliable D call. The CDR3 runs 12 residues. Germline-derived CDR1 and CDR2 are SQVTM and ANQGSEA. Trimming took 8 bases from V and 7 from J, leaving 17 bases between them. The CDR3 coding sequence is TGCAGCTGGTGGGAGCCCGGGAGTGGCTACACCTTC. Translating it yields CSWWEPGSGYTF.

The V and J genes are TRBV28 and TRBJ2-7; no reliable D call. The CDR3 is 14 amino acids. The V end was cut by 7 bases, the J end by 2 bases, with 15 bases between. Germline V gene data show CDR1 as MDHEN and CDR2 as SYDVKM. The CDR3 sequence: CASTELGGTYEQYF. For the CDR3, the DNA is TGTGCCAGCACCGAATTGGGCGGAACCTACGAGCAGTACTTC.

This clone was detected only a few times. The V call is TRBV12-3 or TRBV12-4, the J call TRBJ1-6, with D hard to call. V was cut by 3 bases and J by 6 bases, with 6 bases left in between. CDR3 size: 13 residues. The CDR3, as DNA: TGTGCCAGCAGTTTTTTTGGTAATTCACCCCTCCACTTT. Amino acid sequence: CASSFFGNSPLHF.

The V and J genes are TRBV6-5 and TRBJ1-1; TRBD1 matches at 7 bases. CDR3 length: 15 residues. Trimming removed 5 bases from V and 5 bases from J; junction bases left unmatched: 11. Germline V lookup: CDR1 MNHEY, CDR2 SVGAGI. CDR3 sequence (DNA): TGTGCCAGCAGTCGACTCCCCAGGGGGAAGACTGAAGCTTTCTTT. This translates into CASSRLPRGKTEAFF.